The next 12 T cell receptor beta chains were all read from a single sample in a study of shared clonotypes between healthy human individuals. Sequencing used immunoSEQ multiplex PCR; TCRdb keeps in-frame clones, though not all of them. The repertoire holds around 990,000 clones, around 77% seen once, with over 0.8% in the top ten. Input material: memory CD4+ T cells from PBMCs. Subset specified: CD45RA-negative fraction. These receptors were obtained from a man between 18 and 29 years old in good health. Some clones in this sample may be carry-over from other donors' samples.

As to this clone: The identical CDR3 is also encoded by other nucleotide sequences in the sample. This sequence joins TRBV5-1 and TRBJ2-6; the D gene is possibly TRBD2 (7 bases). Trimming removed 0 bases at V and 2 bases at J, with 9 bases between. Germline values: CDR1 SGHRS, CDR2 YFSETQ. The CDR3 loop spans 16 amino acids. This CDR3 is CASSLAGGAGANVLTF. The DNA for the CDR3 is TGCGCCAGCAGCTTGGCGGGGGGCGCTGGGGCCAACGTCCTGACTTTC.

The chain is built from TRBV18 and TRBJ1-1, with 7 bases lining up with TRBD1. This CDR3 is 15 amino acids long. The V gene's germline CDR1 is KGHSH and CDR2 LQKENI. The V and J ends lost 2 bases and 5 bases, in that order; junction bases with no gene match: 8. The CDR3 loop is CASSPSLTGVTEAFF. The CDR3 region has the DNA TGTGCCAGCTCACCATCATTAACAGGGGTGACTGAAGCTTTCTTT.

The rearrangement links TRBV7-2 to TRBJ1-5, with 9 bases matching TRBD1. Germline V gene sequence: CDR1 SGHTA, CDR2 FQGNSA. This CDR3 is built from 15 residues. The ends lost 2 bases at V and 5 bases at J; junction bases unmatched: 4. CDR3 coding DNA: TGTGCCAGCAGCTTAACGGGACAGGGATATCAGCCCCAGCATTTT. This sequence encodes CASSLTGQGYQPQHF. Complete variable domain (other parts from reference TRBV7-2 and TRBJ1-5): GAGVSQSPSNKVTEKGKDVELRCDPISGHTALYWYRQSLGQGLEFLIYFQGNSAPDKSGLPSDRFSAERTGGSVSTLTIQRTQQEDSAVYLCASSLTGQGYQPQHFGDGTRLSIL.

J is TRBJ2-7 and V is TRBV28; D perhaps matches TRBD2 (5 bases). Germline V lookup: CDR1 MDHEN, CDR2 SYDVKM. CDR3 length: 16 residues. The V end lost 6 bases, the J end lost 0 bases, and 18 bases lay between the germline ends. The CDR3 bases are TGTGCCAGCAGCCTAGCCCTCATCGGCGACTCCTACGAGCAGTACTTC. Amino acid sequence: CASSLALIGDSYEQYF.

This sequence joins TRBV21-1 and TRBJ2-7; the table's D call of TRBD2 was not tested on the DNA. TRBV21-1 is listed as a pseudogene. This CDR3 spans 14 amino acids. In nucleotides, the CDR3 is TGTGCCAGCAGCAAAAGGCGGGGGGGCTACGAGCAGTACTTC. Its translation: CASSKRRGGYEQYF.

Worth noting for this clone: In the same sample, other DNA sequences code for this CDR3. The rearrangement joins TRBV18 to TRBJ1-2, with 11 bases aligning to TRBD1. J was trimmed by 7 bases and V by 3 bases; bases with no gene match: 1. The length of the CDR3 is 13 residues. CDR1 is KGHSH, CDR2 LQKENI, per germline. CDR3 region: CASSPGQGVGYTF. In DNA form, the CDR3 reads TGTGCCAGCTCACCGGGACAGGGGGTTGGCTACACCTTC.

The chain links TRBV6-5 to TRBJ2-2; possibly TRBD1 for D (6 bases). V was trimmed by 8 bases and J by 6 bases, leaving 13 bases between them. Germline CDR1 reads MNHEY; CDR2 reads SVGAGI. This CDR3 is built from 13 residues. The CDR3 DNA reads TGTGCCAGCTCAAACAGGGTTCCCGGGGAGCTGTTTTTT. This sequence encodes CASSNRVPGELFF.

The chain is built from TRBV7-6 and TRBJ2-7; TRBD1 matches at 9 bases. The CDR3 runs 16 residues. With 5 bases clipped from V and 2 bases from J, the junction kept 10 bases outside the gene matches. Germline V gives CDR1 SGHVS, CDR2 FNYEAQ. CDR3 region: CASSTQRGQGPYEQYF. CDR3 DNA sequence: TGTGCCAGCAGCACCCAAAGGGGACAGGGACCCTACGAGCAGTACTTC. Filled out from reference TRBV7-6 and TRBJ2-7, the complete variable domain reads GAGVSQSPRYKVTKRGQDVALRCDPISGHVSLYWYRQALGQGPEFLTYFNYEAQQDKSGLPNDRFSAERPEGSISTLTIQRTEQRDSAMYRCASSTQRGQGPYEQYFGPGTRLTVT.

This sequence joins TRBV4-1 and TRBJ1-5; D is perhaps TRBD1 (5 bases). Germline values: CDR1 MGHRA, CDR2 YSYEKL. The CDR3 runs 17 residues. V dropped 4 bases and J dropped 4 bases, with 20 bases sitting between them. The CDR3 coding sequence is TGCGCCAGCAGCCTTACCCCCGCTAGGGCAGGGAATCAGCCCCAGCATTTT. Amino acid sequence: CASSLTPARAGNQPQHF.

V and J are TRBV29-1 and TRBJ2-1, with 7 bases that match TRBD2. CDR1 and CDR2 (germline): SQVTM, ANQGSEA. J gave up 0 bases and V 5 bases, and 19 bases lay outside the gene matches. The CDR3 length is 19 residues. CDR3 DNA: TGCAGCGTTCGCCCGTGGAGTAGCGGGCGGAAAAGCTCCTACAATGAGCAGTTCTTC. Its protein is CSVRPWSSGRKSSYNEQFF.

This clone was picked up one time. The CDR3 region has the DNA TGCGCCAGCAGCGGCGGACAGGGGGCGAGCTACACCTTC. This translates into CASSGGQGASYTF. The V call is TRBV5-1, the J call TRBJ1-2; 11 nucleotides match TRBD1. V lost 4 bases to trimming and J lost 9 bases; unmatched junction nucleotides: 5. Germline-derived CDR1 and CDR2 are SGHRS and YFSETQ. The CDR3 sequence is 13 residues long.

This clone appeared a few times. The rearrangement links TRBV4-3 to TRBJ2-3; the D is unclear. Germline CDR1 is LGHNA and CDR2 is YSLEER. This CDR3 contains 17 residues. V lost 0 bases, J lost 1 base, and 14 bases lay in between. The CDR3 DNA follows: TGCGCCAGCAGCCAAGATCGTCCGGGCTGGGGCACAGATACGCAGTATTTT. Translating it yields CASSQDRPGWGTDTQYF.